The present entry profiles one T cell receptor beta chain with its context. Germline V gene data show CDR1 as MNHNS and CDR2 as SASEGT. CDR3 length equals 20 residues. V shed 4 bases and J shed 0 bases, with 24 bases lying between them. The sample belongs to a study of blood T cell repertoires in COVID-19. The assay was immunoSEQ multiplex PCR, and TCRdb's table has in-frame clones only and misses some. The sample includes more than 70,000 clones, roughly nine tenths of them seen just once. Input material: peripheral blood. This chain links TRBV6-1 with TRBJ1-4; no reliable D call. The TCR was taken from a man aged 45 to 65 with acute or convalescent COVID-19. The CDR3 reads CASSAQPRLIQRATNEKLFF. The CDR3 nucleotides read TGTGCCAGCAGTGCACAACCCCGTTTAATACAGAGGGCAACTAATGAAAAACTGTTTTTT.